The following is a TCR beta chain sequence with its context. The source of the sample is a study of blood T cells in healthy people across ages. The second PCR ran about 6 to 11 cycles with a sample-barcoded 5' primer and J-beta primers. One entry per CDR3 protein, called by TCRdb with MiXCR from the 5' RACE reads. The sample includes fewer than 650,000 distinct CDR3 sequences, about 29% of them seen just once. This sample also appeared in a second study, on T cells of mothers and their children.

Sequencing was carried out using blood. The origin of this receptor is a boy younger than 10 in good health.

The CDR3 nucleotides read TGTGCCAGCAGCTTGCCTGACAGGGGGCAGACCCAGTACTTC. It translates to CASSLPDRGQTQYF. V and J are TRBV7-9 and TRBJ2-5; TRBD1 agrees at 10 bases. This CDR3 has 14 amino acids. Germline assignment: CDR1 SEHNR and CDR2 FQNEAQ (reference sequence). V was pared by 3 bases and J by 6 bases, with 4 bases of the junction left unmatched.